One sample yielded the 3 T cell receptor beta chains listed below, sequenced in a study of breast tumors, draining lymph nodes, adjacent tissues. The lymph nodes were axillary draining lymph nodes from breast cancer patients. TCRdb used MiXCR to reprocess the multiplex PCR reads, holding one entry per CDR3 protein. This sample yields about 200,000 distinct CDR3 sequences, of which 31% are seen a single time; 4% to 5.5% belongs to the top ten. Sequenced: axillary lymph node tissue. All receptors derive from a female donor with breast cancer. Some clones in this sample may be carry-over from other donors' samples.

Regarding this clonotype: A read error may produce the germline difference seen at one junction end. V and J are TRBV5-6 and TRBJ2-1; D uncertain. The CDR3 has 11 residues. The germline V gene has CDR1 SGHDT and CDR2 YYEEEE. The CDR3 here is CAGSLHNEQFF. CDR3 in DNA: TGTGCCGGCAGCTTGCACAATGAGCAGTTCTTC.

V gene TRBV20-1 combines with J gene TRBJ2-7; D is possibly TRBD2 (6 bases). The CDR3 consists of 14 residues. The V end was cut by 3 bases, the J end by 6 bases, with 18 bases between. CDR1 is DFQATT, CDR2 SNEGSKA, per germline (reference sequence). The CDR3 protein is CSARGDWGTSEQYF. In DNA form, the CDR3 reads TGCAGTGCTAGGGGGGACTGGGGGACCTCCGAGCAGTACTTC.

This clonotype was observed many times. This chain joins TRBV5-6 and TRBJ2-5, with 10 bases matching TRBD2. Germline CDR1 reads SGHDT; CDR2 reads YYEEEE. The CDR3 consists of 15 residues. V shed 4 bases and J 5 bases; nucleotides not matched to a gene: 8. DNA of the CDR3: TGTGCCAGCAGCGGGACTAGCGCGGCGGGGGAGACCCAGTACTTC. Encoded protein: CASSGTSAAGETQYF. The full variable domain, with the rest looked up from reference TRBV5-6 and TRBJ2-5, is DAGVTQSPTHLIKTRGQQVTLRCSPKSGHDTVSWYQQALGQGPQFIFQYYEEEERQRGNFPDRFSGHQFPNYSSELNVNALLLGDSALYLCASSGTSAAGETQYFGPGTRLLVL.